Listed below are T cell receptor beta chains from one sample, sequenced in a study of blood T cell repertoires in COVID-19. Sequencing was performed with immunoSEQ multiplex PCR; in TCRdb, only in-frame clones are kept and a portion is missing. The table lists 55,000 or so clones, around four fifths of them singletons, with 15% to 25% in the top ten. The sample consisted of peripheral blood. Every receptor here comes from a young man with COVID-19, enrolled during active disease. Both conserved end residues are trimmed from each CDR3. Expanded clones are given a class, and other clones once, few, many or no size at all.

J gene,clone size,V gene,CDR3 protein
TRBJ1-4,NA,TRBV28,ASITAGGWGTNEKLF
TRBJ2-7,NA,TRBV2,ASRFDSIYEQY
TRBJ1-2,NA,TRBV19,ASSMGDRGFYGYT
TRBJ1-1,once,TRBV11-2,ASTFPRTGIGATEAF
TRBJ2-7,NA,TRBV28,ASSPQIAYEQY
TRBJ1-2,NA,TRBV29-1,SVPGQSLGYT
TRBJ1-1,NA,TRBV7-9,ASSLGSTVGGLGAF
TRBJ1-4,NA,TRBV5-6,ASSLGGQTRNEKLF
TRBJ1-5,NA,TRBV19,ASSIERDGPNQPQH
TRBJ2-5,NA,TRBV3-1/TRBV3-2,ASSQNPGLAEETQY
TRBJ1-6,NA,TRBV7-2,ASTSNGNSPLH
TRBJ1-2,NA,TRBV6-5,ASSYGQGSSYGYT
TRBJ2-2,NA,TRBV4-3,ASSQGLVRGTGELF
TRBJ2-7,NA,TRBV5-1,ASNRGDSYEQY
TRBJ2-7,NA,TRBV6-5,ASSLDNTYEQY
TRBJ2-7,once,TRBV7-9,ASSPAALSYEQY
TRBJ2-1,NA,TRBV11-3,ASSLIGLAENEQF
TRBJ2-1,NA,TRBV6-5,ASRARTSRYNEQF
TRBJ1-2,few,TRBV4-1,ASSPANIGGYT
TRBJ2-7,NA,TRBV15,ATSRDAGGGYGQY
TRBJ2-3,NA,TRBV10-3,AISPGLAQGITDTQY
TRBJ1-5,NA,TRBV6-5,ASSYSQGYEPQH
TRBJ2-7,NA,TRBV6-2/TRBV6-3,ASSYSSALGVSYEQY
TRBJ2-1,NA,TRBV6-5,ASRKDTYNEQF
TRBJ2-1,NA,TRBV7-9,ASSLLEEYNEQF
TRBJ1-5,NA,TRBV2,ASSEREPGGESPQH
TRBJ2-1,NA,TRBV7-2,ASSLGTIDNEQF
TRBJ2-3,NA,TRBV10-3,AISESSRAGRTDTQY
TRBJ2-5,NA,TRBV3-1/TRBV3-2,ASSQGLAGGETQY
TRBJ1-4,once,TRBV5-1,ASSRGTENEKLF
TRBJ2-3,NA,TRBV30,AWREAGGLVAQY
TRBJ2-3,NA,TRBV3-1/TRBV3-2,ASRQGGGTDTQY
TRBJ2-3,NA,TRBV5-6,ASSWGTSGRKDTQY
TRBJ2-1,NA,TRBV6-2/TRBV6-3,ASSLPTSGGADEQF
TRBJ1-2,NA,TRBV5-4,ASSPNNPTGGYYGYT
TRBJ2-2,NA,TRBV18,ASSPLPGTANTGELF
TRBJ2-1,NA,TRBV4-1,ASSQDRGLNEQF
TRBJ1-5,NA,TRBV6-1,ASSALRPVTGGGQPQH
TRBJ2-3,NA,TRBV6-2/TRBV6-3,ASSDGLADTDTQY
TRBJ1-4,NA,TRBV6-1,ASSEAQANEKLF
TRBJ2-7,NA,TRBV6-5,ASSKSGTGVYEQY
TRBJ1-1,NA,TRBV10-3,ATKGDRGHENTEAF
TRBJ2-5,NA,TRBV30,AWTPDITSETQY
TRBJ2-7,NA,TRBV7-8,ASSLKVAEMGEQY
TRBJ2-1,few,TRBV5-6,ASSLPRTYNEQF
TRBJ2-7,NA,TRBV7-9,ASSFGRGTSGIPAYEQY
TRBJ1-5,NA,TRBV21-1,ASSNGGFLLRPQH
TRBJ2-7,NA,TRBV6-2/TRBV6-3,ASSYFPGTPPYEQY